This T cell receptor (beta chain) was recovered during a study of OX40 agonist ivuxolimab in advanced cancers. The study's findings and limits: Expanded peripheral T cells had an undetermined antigen specificity. At 0.1 to 3.0 mg/kg and by week 6, clonal expansion occurred in CD4+ and CD8+ blood T cells.

TCRdb's table, derived via immunoSEQ multiplex PCR, lists solely in-frame clones and lacks some. There are roughly 77,000 clones in the sample; 81% occur only once, and about 4.9% lies in the top ten. Germline lookup yields CDR1 SGHRS and CDR2 YFSETQ. V shed 4 bases, J shed 6 bases, and the junction held 10 bases outside the gene matches. The CDR3 sequence is 17 residues long. On this clone itself: What it binds is not known.

This chain uses TRBV5-1 with TRBJ1-6, with 10 positions matching TRBD1. The origin of this receptor is an adult with an advanced solid tumor such as melanoma, head and neck, liver or kidney cancer. Sequenced material: CD4+ or CD8+ T cells sorted from blood, taken in a trial of the OX40 agonist ivuxolimab. CDR3 in amino acids: CASSPRQGAPSNSPLHF. For the CDR3, the DNA is TGCGCCAGCAGCCCCAGACAGGGGGCCCCATCTAATTCACCCCTCCACTTT.